The T cell receptor beta chain described here comes from a study of beta chain features in type 1 diabetes. In the study overall: Examination spanned around 100,000,000 sorted cells from all samples.

General study points: All four CD4+ subsets of Type 1 diabetes patients contained TCRB CDR3s that were moderately but significantly shorter. Patients' naive, central memory and Treg TCRB repertoires seemed closer to one another than those of healthy donors.

Trimming pared 5 bases from V and 3 bases from J, leaving 10 bases between. Germline loops: CDR1 SGHNT, CDR2 YENEEA. The CDR3 is made up of 13 amino acids. Since all of the isolated RNA was reverse transcribed, expressed TCRB transcripts were what got sequenced. Assay used: immunoSEQ multiplex PCR; TCRdb lists only in-frame clones, some missing. The sample yields 330,000 or so clones, over 9.5% seen once. About this clone itself: Its antigen remains unidentified. This specimen includes other DNA sequences encoding the same CDR3.

This TCR was sampled from a woman in her late teens or twenties with type 1 diabetes. The sequenced sample was naive CD4+ T cells from blood. The gene calls are TRBV11-3 and TRBJ1-1; TRBD1 might be the D (5 bases). In DNA, the CDR3 is TGTGCCAGCAGCCTCGACAGAGACACTGAAGCTTTCTTT. Its translation is CASSLDRDTEAFF.